This T cell receptor (beta chain) was profiled in a study of blood T cell repertoires in COVID-19. The overall study: T cells, B-cell-depleted T cells, or PBMCs provided the cDNA or gDNA that served as material.

Germline CDR1 and CDR2: SGHTA and FQGTGA. Trimming removed 4 bases from V and 6 bases from J, with 13 bases in between. The CDR3 sequence is 15 residues long. Original analysis: Reference gene primer amplification in the assay estimated nucleated cell counts. Clones were sequenced by immunoSEQ multiplex PCR, and TCRdb holds only the in-frame ones, with some missing. V, J and clone size derive from that table, while D and trimming were established from the DNA sequence. Of fewer than 85,000 clones detected, 70% to 90% appear once; the ten largest clones hold approximately 4.4%. The TCR originated in a man aged 45 to 65 with active COVID-19. The sequencing input was peripheral blood. The V call is TRBV7-3, the J call TRBJ1-6; TRBD1 might be the D (5 bases). This CDR3 reads CASSSGGRSNSPLHF. The CDR3, as DNA: TGTGCCAGCAGCTCCGGGGGACGGAGTAATTCACCCCTCCACTTT.